The 23 T cell receptor beta chains reported below all come from one sample, sequenced in a study of shared clonotypes between healthy human individuals (dated by TCRdb to 2019 to 2021). CD8 naive samples were CD45RO-negative cells positively selected for CCR7, giving a CD45RA+CCR7+ population that excluded TemRA cells. Library preparation was by the immunoSEQ multiplex PCR assay. Not all clones reach the TCRdb copy of this immuneACCESS table, which keeps in-frame sequences only. Checked studies attribute under half of the gap to unresolved V genes and leave the rest unexplained. The sample yields about 2,200,000 clones; around 93% were counted once. The biggest ten clones account for under 2% of the sample. Sequences were obtained from naive CD8+ T cells from PBMCs. The sample's cell subset or site label, in plain terms: CD45RA+CCR7+. The receptor set was obtained from a man younger than 35 in good health. Some clones in this sample may be carry-over from other donors' samples.

This chain connects TRBV10-3 to TRBJ2-7, with a possible D match to TRBD2 (5 bases). Germline values: CDR1 ENHRY, CDR2 SYGVKD. The CDR3 covers 16 residues. Deletions cut 3 bases from V and 0 bases from J, with 15 bases between. The CDR3 bases are TGTGCCATCAGTGATGCGAAAGGCGCGGGCTCCTACGAGCAGTACTTC. This codes for CAISDAKGAGSYEQYF.

The chain carries TRBV19 and TRBJ1-4, with TRBD1 identical over 12 bases. Trimming cost V 3 bases and J 9 bases; bases outside gene matches: 2. The CDR3 contains 14 residues. Germline CDR1 is LNHDA and CDR2 is SQIVND (reference sequence). The CDR3 sequence: CASSIRDRGQKLFF. For the CDR3, the DNA is TGTGCCAGTAGTATCCGGGACAGGGGGCAAAAACTGTTTTTT.

The rearrangement links TRBV4-2 to TRBJ2-7; TRBD1 matches 9 bases. V gave up 1 base and J gave up 1 base; unmatched junction bases: 5. Germline CDR1 and CDR2: LGHNA and YNFKEQ. CDR3 length: 16 residues. The DNA for the CDR3 is TGTGCCAGCAGCCAAGGCCGACAGGGGGGGTCCTACGAGCAGTACTTC. It specifies CASSQGRQGGSYEQYF.

The rearrangement uses TRBV4-1 and TRBJ1-1, with TRBD1 matching 9 bases. Germline CDR1 is MGHRA and CDR2 is YSYEKL. The CDR3 is 17 residues long. Losses at the gene ends were 3 bases for V and 0 bases for J; bases not matched to a gene: 8. CDR3 protein: CASSHPGTGLMNTEAFF. The CDR3 DNA follows: TGCGCCAGCAGCCATCCCGGGACAGGGCTTATGAACACTGAAGCTTTCTTT.

This chain joins TRBV9 and TRBJ2-2; D perhaps matches TRBD2 (5 bases). CDR3 length equals 13 residues. Deletions cut 3 bases from V and 6 bases from J, with 9 bases between. Looked up from germline, CDR1 is SGDLS and CDR2 is YYNGEE. The CDR3 DNA follows: TGTGCCAGCAGCGACAGAGCGGCCGGGGAGCTGTTTTTT. This encodes CASSDRAAGELFF.

This chain joins TRBV4-2 and TRBJ2-1; D is unclear. The length of the CDR3 is 14 residues. With 5 bases removed from V and 3 bases from J, the gap between germline ends came to 11 bases. Germline V gene data show CDR1 as LGHNA and CDR2 as YNFKEQ. This CDR3 is CASSSPTVYNEQFF. The DNA for the CDR3 is TGTGCCAGCAGCTCCCCGACCGTCTACAATGAGCAGTTCTTC.

The chain uses TRBV5-5 and TRBJ1-1, with TRBD1 matching over 7 bases. V gave up 4 bases and J gave up 2 bases; unmatched junction bases: 11. The germline gives CDR1 SGHKS, CDR2 YYEKEE (reference sequence). The CDR3 sequence is 16 residues long. CDR3 amino acids: CASSILYRGFNTEAFF. The CDR3 DNA follows: TGTGCCAGCAGCATACTTTACAGGGGATTTAACACTGAAGCTTTCTTT.

V usage is TRBV30 and J usage is TRBJ1-5, with D possibly matching TRBD1 (6 bases). With 0 bases removed from V and 6 bases from J, the gap between germline ends came to 9 bases. This CDR3 has 13 residues. Germline CDR1 and CDR2: GTSNPN and SVGIG (reference sequence). CDR3 in amino acids: CAWSVLGGQPQHF. Here the CDR3 DNA reads TGTGCCTGGAGTGTACTAGGGGGTCAGCCCCAGCATTTT.

The J gene is TRBJ2-1, the V gene TRBV7-9; 9 positions agree with TRBD2. This CDR3 spans 14 amino acids. The ends lost 4 bases at V and 7 bases at J; junction bases unmatched: 5. The V gene's germline CDR1 is SEHNR and CDR2 FQNEAQ (reference sequence). Here the CDR3 reads CASSWWREGNEQFF. In DNA, the CDR3 is TGTGCCAGCAGCTGGTGGCGGGAGGGGAATGAGCAGTTCTTC. Together with reference TRBV7-9 and TRBJ2-1, the CDR3 gives the full variable domain: DTGVSQNPRHKITKRGQNVTFRCDPISEHNRLYWYRQTLGQGPEFLTYFQNEAQLEKSRLLSDRFSAERPKGSFSTLEIQRTEQGDSAMYLCASSWWREGNEQFFGPGTRLTVL.

The chain uses TRBV11-2 and TRBJ2-1; no definite D call. Germline V gene sequence: CDR1 SGHAT, CDR2 FQNNGV. The CDR3 extends over 16 amino acids. The ends were cut back, 1 base at V and 0 bases at J, with 10 bases in the middle. DNA of the CDR3: TGTGCCAGCAGCTTAGTAGGCTTATACTCCTACAATGAGCAGTTCTTC. Translation gives CASSLVGLYSYNEQFF.

The chain links TRBV7-8 to TRBJ1-4, with 10 bases that match TRBD1. Looked up from germline, CDR1 is SGHVS and CDR2 is FQNEAQ. V lost 3 bases and J lost 8; bases outside the gene matches: 3. The CDR3 is 14 amino acids. The CDR3 bases are TGTGCCAGCAGCTTCCTGGGACAGGGGGAAAAACTGTTTTTT. This translates into CASSFLGQGEKLFF.

The V call is TRBV9, the J call TRBJ2-7; 8 bases fit TRBD1. This CDR3 contains 15 residues. V lost 4 bases, J lost 1 base, and 7 bases stayed unmatched. Germline-derived CDR1 and CDR2 are SGDLS and YYNGEE. CDR3 residues: CASSLGGQASYEQYF. CDR3 DNA sequence: TGTGCCAGCAGCCTGGGGGGACAGGCGTCCTACGAGCAGTACTTC.

V gene TRBV5-6 combines with J gene TRBJ2-7; possible D gene TRBD1, 6 bases. V was cut by 0 bases and J by 5 bases, with 15 bases left in between. The CDR3 sequence is 15 residues long. The germline V gene encodes CDR1 SGHDT and CDR2 YYEEEE. The CDR3 DNA follows: TGTGCCAGCAGCTTGGGGCTGGGGGCTAGCAACGAGCAGTACTTC. Protein sequence: CASSLGLGASNEQYF. Drawing the rest from reference TRBV5-6 and TRBJ2-7, the complete variable domain is DAGVTQSPTHLIKTRGQQVTLRCSPKSGHDTVSWYQQALGQGPQFIFQYYEEEERQRGNFPDRFSGHQFPNYSSELNVNALLLGDSALYLCASSLGLGASNEQYFGPGTRLTVT.

The V and J genes are TRBV5-6 and TRBJ1-3, with TRBD1 identical over 9 bases. V shed 2 bases and J 8 bases; nucleotides not matched to a gene: 5. Per the germline V gene, CDR1 is SGHDT and CDR2 is YYEEEE. The length of the CDR3 is 14 residues. CDR3 DNA sequence: TGTGCCAGCAGCTTCGCGGGACAGGGTCACACCATATATTTT. It is translated as CASSFAGQGHTIYF.

The chain combines TRBV4-1 with TRBJ1-5, with D perhaps matching TRBD1 (6 bases). V was shortened by 0 bases and J by 3 bases, with 9 bases between the two germline ends. CDR1 and CDR2 from the germline V gene are MGHRA and YSYEKL. The CDR3 loop spans 15 amino acids. The CDR3 reads CASSQEDSSNQPQHF. The CDR3 DNA is TGCGCCAGCAGCCAAGAGGACAGCTCCAATCAGCCCCAGCATTTT.

The chain is built from TRBV7-8 and TRBJ2-3; D uncertain. CDR1 and CDR2 (germline): SGHVS, FQNEAQ. The CDR3 sequence is 10 residues long. Trimming pared 8 bases from V and 5 bases from J, leaving 5 bases between. CDR3 in DNA: TGTGCCAGCGGAGTAGATACGCAGTATTTT. It translates to CASGVDTQYF. Based on the CDR3 plus reference TRBV7-8 and TRBJ2-3, the full variable domain is GAGVSQSPRYKVAKRGQDVALRCDPISGHVSLFWYQQALGQGPEFLTYFQNEAQLDKSGLPSDRFFAERPEGSVSTLKIQRTQQEDSAVYLCASGVDTQYFGPGTRLTVL.

The chain links TRBV27 to TRBJ2-3; D might be TRBD2 (5 bases). Deletions cut 5 bases from V and 2 bases from J, with 11 bases between. The CDR3 runs to 14 residues. Per germline, CDR1 MNHEY and CDR2 SMNVEV (reference sequence). CDR3 sequence: CASSTRLSTDTQYF. The CDR3 region has the DNA TGTGCCAGCAGTACTCGACTATCCACAGATACGCAGTATTTT.

This sequence joins TRBV2 and TRBJ1-2, with D perhaps matching TRBD1 (5 bases). The CDR3 length is 15 residues. Trimming took 9 bases from V and 0 from J, leaving 17 bases between them. Germline CDR1 and CDR2: SNHLY and FYNNEI. The CDR3 sequence is CARRGRDAANYGYTF. The CDR3 nucleotides are TGTGCCAGACGTGGACGGGACGCCGCTAACTATGGCTACACCTTC.

The chain has TRBV29-1 and TRBJ2-5, with D tentatively TRBD1 (5 bases). Judging by the DNA end, TRBJ2-7 fits better; the J call may be wrong. Per germline, CDR1 SQVTM and CDR2 ANQGSEA. The CDR3 consists of 11 residues. CDR3 nucleotides: TGCAGCCTCAGGGATTCCTACGAGCAGTACTTC. It yields the protein CSLRDSYEQYF.

V usage is TRBV5-1 and J usage is TRBJ1-5; the D gene is possibly TRBD1 (5 bases). The CDR3 is made up of 19 amino acids. The V gene's germline CDR1 is SGHRS and CDR2 YFSETQ. The V gene lost 6 bases and the J gene lost 7 bases, with 32 bases spanning the gap. CDR3 protein: CASIKSSLFHKGATQPQHF. In nucleotides, the CDR3 is TGCGCCAGCATTAAAAGTTCCCTTTTCCACAAAGGGGCGACACAGCCCCAGCATTTT.

The V gene is TRBV29-1, the J gene TRBJ1-3; D may be TRBD1 (6 bases). CDR3 length equals 16 residues. The ends were cut back, 3 bases at V and 4 bases at J, with 19 bases in the middle. In germline, CDR1 is SQVTM, CDR2 ANQGSEA. CDR3 residues: CSVEGPAGAEGNTIYF. The CDR3 DNA follows: TGCAGCGTTGAGGGTCCAGCAGGGGCAGAAGGAAACACCATATATTTT.

This clone appeared once. The chain links TRBV6-6 to TRBJ2-7; no clear D gene. Germline CDR1 is MNHNY and CDR2 is SVGAGI (reference sequence). The CDR3 sequence is 11 residues long. The V and J ends lost 7 bases and 4 bases respectively, with 8 bases between them. The CDR3 coding sequence is TGTGCCAGCACCGAGGATTACGAGCAGTACTTC. Protein sequence: CASTEDYEQYF.

The chain is built from TRBV28 and TRBJ2-1; no definite D call. The CDR3 has 16 amino acids. Germline loops: CDR1 MDHEN, CDR2 SYDVKM. Trimming took 2 bases from V and 6 from J, leaving 17 bases between them. CDR3 amino acids: CASSLRHVTASNEQFF. In DNA, the CDR3 is TGTGCCAGCAGTTTAAGACACGTGACTGCCTCCAATGAGCAGTTCTTC.